Sequencing of this TCR beta chain was carried out in a study of blood T cell repertoires in COVID-19. Across the study: The United States, Italy and Spain supplied acute and convalescent COVID-19 samples. T cells, B-cell-depleted T cells, or PBMCs supplied cDNA or gDNA.

The germline V and J ends were trimmed by 1 base and 5 bases, with 18 bases remaining between them. Germline V gene data show CDR1 as LNHNV and CDR2 as YYDKDF (reference sequence). The CDR3 consists of 16 residues. Profiled with immunoSEQ multiplex PCR; TCRdb holds only in-frame clones, not every one. The sample carries around 200,000 clones, roughly 84% recorded once. The V call is TRBV15, the J call TRBJ2-7, with TRBD1 as a possible D gene (5 bases). Material: peripheral blood. This TCR derives from a woman older than 75 with acute or convalescent COVID-19. The CDR3, as DNA: TGTGCCACCAGCAGAGGTGGAAGCCAGGGTGTGCACGAGCAGTACTTC. Translated, it gives CATSRGGSQGVHEQYF.